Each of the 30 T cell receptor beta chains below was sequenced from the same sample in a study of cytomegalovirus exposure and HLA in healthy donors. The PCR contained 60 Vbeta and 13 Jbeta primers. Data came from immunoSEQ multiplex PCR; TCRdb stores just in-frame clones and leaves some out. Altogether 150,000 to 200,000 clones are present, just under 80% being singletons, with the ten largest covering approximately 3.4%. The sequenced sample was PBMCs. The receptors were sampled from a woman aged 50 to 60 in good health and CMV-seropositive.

The CDR3 region is CGTGVQETQYF. The DNA of the CDR3 is TGCGGCACAGGGGTCCAAGAGACCCAGTACTTC. This chain links TRBV29-1 with TRBJ2-5, with 7 positions matching TRBD1. From germline, CDR1 is SQVTM and CDR2 ANQGSEA. The CDR3 length is 11 residues.

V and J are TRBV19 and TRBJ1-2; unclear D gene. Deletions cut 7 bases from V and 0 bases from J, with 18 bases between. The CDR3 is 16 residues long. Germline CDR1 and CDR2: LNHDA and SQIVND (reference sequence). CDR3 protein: CASNQAGRSANYGYTF. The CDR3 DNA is TGTGCCAGTAACCAAGCGGGCAGGTCAGCTAACTATGGCTACACCTTC.

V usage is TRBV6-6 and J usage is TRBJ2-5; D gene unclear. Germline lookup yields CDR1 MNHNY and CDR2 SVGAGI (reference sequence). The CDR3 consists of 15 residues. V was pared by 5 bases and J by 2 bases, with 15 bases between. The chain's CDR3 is CASSPASQAQETQYF. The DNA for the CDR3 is TGTGCCAGCAGTCCTGCATCCCAGGCACAAGAGACCCAGTACTTC.

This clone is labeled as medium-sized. The CDR3 protein is CASSDPSSYEQYF. CDR3 in DNA: TGTGCCAGCAGTGACCCCAGCTCCTACGAGCAGTACTTC. The chain is built from TRBV6-1 and TRBJ2-7; D not certain. Germline V gene sequence: CDR1 MNHNS, CDR2 SASEGT. This CDR3 region has 13 residues. Trimming stripped 3 bases from V and 0 bases from J, with 6 bases between.

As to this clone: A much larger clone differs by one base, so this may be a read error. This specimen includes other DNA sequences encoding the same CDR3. The CDR3: CASSLAGGNTEAFF. CDR3 nucleotide sequence: TGTGCCAGCAGTTTAGCGGGGGGGAACACTGAAGCTTTCTTT. This sequence joins TRBV28 and TRBJ1-1, with a weak D call TRBD1 (5 bases). This CDR3 comprises 14 residues. CDR1 is MDHEN, CDR2 SYDVKM, per germline. Deletions cut 2 bases from V and 1 base from J, with 8 bases between.

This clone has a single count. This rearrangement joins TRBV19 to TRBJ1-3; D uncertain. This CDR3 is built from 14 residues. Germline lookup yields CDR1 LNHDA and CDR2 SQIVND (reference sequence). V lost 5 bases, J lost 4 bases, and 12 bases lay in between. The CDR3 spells CASSPGFDGNTIYF. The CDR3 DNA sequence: TGTGCCAGTAGTCCGGGTTTCGACGGAAACACCATATATTTT. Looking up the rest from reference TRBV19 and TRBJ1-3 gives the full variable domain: DGGITQSPKYLFRKEGQNVTLSCEQNLNHDAMYWYRQDPGQGLRLIYYSQIVNDFQKGDIAEGYSVSREKKESFPLTVTSAQKNPTAFYLCASSPGFDGNTIYFGEGSWLTVV.

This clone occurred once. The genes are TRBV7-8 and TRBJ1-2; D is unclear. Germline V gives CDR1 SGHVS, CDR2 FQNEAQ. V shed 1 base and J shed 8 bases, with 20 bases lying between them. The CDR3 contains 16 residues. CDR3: CASSLVLEGLLGGYTF. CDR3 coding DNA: TGTGCCAGCAGCTTAGTTTTGGAGGGCTTGTTGGGGGGCTACACCTTC.

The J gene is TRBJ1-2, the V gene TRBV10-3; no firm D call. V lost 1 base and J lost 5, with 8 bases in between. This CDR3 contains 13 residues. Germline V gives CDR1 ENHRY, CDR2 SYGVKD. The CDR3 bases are TGTGCCATCAGTGAGTACAGTGGGTATGGCTACACCTTC. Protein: CAISEYSGYGYTF.

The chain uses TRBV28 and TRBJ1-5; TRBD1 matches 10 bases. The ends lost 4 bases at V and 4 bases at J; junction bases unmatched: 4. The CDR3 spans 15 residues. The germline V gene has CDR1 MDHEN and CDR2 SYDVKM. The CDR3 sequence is CASSSGTGANQPQHF. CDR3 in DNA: TGTGCCAGCAGTTCGGGGACAGGGGCTAATCAGCCCCAGCATTTT. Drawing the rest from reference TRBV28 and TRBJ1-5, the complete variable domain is DVKVTQSSRYLVKRTGEKVFLECVQDMDHENMFWYRQDPGLGLRLIYFSYDVKMKEKGDIPEGYSVSREKKERFSLILESASTNQTSMYLCASSSGTGANQPQHFGDGTRLSIL.

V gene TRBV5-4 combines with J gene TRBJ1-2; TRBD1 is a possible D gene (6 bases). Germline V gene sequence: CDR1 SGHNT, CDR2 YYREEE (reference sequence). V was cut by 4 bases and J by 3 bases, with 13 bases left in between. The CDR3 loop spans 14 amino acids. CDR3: CASSNGQWDYGYTF. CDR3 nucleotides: TGTGCCAGCAGCAACGGACAGTGGGACTATGGCTACACCTTC.

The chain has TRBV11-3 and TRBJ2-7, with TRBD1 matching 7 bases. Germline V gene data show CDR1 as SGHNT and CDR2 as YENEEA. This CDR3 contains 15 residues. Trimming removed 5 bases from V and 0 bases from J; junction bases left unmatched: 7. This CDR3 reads CASSRYRDSSYEQYF. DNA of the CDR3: TGTGCCAGCAGCCGATACCGGGACAGCTCCTACGAGCAGTACTTC.

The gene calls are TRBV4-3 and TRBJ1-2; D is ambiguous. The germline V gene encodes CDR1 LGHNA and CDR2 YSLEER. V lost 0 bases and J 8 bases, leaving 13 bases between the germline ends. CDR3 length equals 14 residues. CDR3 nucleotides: TGCGCCAGCAGCCAAGATTTAGACTCTGGAGGCTACACCTTC. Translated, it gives CASSQDLDSGGYTF.

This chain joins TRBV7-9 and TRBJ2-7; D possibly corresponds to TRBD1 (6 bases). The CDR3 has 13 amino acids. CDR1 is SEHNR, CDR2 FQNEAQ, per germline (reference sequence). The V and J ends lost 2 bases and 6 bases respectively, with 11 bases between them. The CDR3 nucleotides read TGTGCCAGCAGCTTAAACACAGGGACCGAGCAGTACTTC. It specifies CASSLNTGTEQYF.

The CDR3 nucleotides are TGTGCCAGCGCCTACCACACAGATACGCAGTATTTT. This gives the protein CASAYHTDTQYF. This chain uses TRBV2 with TRBJ2-3, with D unclear. This CDR3 has 12 amino acids. The V end lost 8 bases, the J end lost 2 bases, and 8 bases lay between the germline ends. The germline V gene encodes CDR1 SNHLY and CDR2 FYNNEI.

The CDR3 reads CASSYGGASNTEAFF. CDR3 nucleotide sequence: TGTGCCAGCAGTTACGGGGGGGCATCGAACACTGAAGCTTTCTTT. The rearrangement uses TRBV6-5 and TRBJ1-1; TRBD1 is a possible D gene (6 bases). Between the trimmed V and J ends, which lost 2 bases and 1 base, there was a span of 11 bases. This CDR3 spans 15 amino acids. The germline gives CDR1 MNHEY, CDR2 SVGAGI.

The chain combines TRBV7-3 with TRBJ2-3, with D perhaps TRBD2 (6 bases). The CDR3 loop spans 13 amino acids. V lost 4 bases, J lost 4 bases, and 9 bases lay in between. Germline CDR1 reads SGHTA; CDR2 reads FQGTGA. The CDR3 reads CASSSGGADTQYF. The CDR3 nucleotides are TGTGCCAGCAGCTCCGGCGGGGCAGATACGCAGTATTTT.

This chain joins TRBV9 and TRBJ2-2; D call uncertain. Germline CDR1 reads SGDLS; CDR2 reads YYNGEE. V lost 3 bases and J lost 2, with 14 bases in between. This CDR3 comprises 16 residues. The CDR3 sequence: CASSGFRTPNTGELFF. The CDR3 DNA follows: TGTGCCAGCAGCGGCTTCAGAACCCCTAACACCGGGGAGCTGTTTTTT. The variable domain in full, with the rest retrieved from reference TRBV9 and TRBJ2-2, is DSGVTQTPKHLITATGQRVTLRCSPRSGDLSVYWYQQSLDQGLQFLIQYYNGEERAKGNILERFSAQQFPDLHSELNLSSLELGDSALYFCASSGFRTPNTGELFFGEGSRLTVL.

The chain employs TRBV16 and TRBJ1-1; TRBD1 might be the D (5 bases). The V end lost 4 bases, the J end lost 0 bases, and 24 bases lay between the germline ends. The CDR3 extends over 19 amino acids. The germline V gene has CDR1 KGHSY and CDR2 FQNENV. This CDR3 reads CASSRNAGGTGLMNTEAFF. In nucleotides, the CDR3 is TGTGCCAGCAGCCGCAATGCGGGGGGGACGGGACTAATGAACACTGAAGCTTTCTTT.

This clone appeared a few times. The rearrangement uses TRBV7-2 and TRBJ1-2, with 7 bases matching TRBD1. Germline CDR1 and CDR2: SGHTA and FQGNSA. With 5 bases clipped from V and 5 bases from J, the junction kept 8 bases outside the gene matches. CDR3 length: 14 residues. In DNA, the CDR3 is TGTGCCAGCAGCCCTCAGGGGGATAAGTATGGCTACACCTTC. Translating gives CASSPQGDKYGYTF.

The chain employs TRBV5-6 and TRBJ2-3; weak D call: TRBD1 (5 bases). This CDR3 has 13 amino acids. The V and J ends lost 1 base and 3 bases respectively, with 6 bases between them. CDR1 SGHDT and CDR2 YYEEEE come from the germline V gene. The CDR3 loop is CASSLQGTDTQYF. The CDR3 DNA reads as TGTGCCAGCAGCTTGCAGGGTACAGATACGCAGTATTTT.

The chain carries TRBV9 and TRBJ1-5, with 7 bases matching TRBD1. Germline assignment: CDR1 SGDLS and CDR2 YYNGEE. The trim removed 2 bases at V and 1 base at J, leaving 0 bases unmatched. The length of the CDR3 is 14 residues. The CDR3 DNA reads TGTGCCAGCAGCGTGACAGGGAGCAATCAGCCCCAGCATTTT. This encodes CASSVTGSNQPQHF.

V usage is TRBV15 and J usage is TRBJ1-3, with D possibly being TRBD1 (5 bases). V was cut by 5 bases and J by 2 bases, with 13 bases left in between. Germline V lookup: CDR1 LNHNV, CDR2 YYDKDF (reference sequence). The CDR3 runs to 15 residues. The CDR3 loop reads CATSRGGGAGNTIYF. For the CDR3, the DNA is TGTGCCACCAGCCGTGGGGGAGGGGCTGGAAACACCATATATTTT.

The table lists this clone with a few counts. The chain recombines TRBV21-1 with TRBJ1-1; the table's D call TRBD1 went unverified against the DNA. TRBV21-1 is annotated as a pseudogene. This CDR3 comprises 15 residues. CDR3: CAVQGGRIVNTEAFF. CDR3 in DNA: TGTGCCGTACAAGGGGGACGGATCGTGAACACTGAAGCTTTCTTT.

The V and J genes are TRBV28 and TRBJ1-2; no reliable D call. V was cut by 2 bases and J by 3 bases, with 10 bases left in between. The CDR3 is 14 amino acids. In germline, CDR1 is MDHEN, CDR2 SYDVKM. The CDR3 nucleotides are TGTGCCAGCAGTTTAGGGCAGGTTTACTATGGCTACACCTTC. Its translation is CASSLGQVYYGYTF.

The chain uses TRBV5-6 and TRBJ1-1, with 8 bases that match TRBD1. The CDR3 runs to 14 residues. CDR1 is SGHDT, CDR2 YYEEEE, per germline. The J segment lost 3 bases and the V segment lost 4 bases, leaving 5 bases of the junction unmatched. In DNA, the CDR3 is TGTGCCAGCAGCATTCAGGGGGCTGACACTGAAGCTTTCTTT. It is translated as CASSIQGADTEAFF.

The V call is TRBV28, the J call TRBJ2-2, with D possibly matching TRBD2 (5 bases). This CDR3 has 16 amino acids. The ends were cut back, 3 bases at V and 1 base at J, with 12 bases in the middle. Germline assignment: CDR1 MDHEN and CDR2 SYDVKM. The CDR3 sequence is CASSLSGIVNTGELFF. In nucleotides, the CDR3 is TGTGCCAGCAGTTTGTCCGGGATCGTGAACACCGGGGAGCTGTTTTTT.

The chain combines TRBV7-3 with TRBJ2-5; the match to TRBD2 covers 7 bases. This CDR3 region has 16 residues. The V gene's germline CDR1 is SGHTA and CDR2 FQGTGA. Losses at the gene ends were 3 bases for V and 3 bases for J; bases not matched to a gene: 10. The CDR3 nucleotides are TGTGCCAGCAGCTTGACCGGCTTAGCGGGCGAAGAGACCCAGTACTTC. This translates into CASSLTGLAGEETQYF.

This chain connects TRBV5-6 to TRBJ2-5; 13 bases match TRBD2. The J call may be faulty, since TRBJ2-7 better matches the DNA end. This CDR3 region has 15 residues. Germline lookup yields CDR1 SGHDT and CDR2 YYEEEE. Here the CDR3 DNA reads TGTGCCAGCAGCACCGGACTAGCGGGAGTCGGCGAGCAGTACTTC. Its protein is CASSTGLAGVGEQYF.

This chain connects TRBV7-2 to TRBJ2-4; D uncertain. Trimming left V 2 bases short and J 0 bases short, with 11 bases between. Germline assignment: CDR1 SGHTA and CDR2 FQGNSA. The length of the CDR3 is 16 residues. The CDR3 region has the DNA TGTGCCAGCAGCTTAAGCGCATACCTAGCCAAAAACATTCAGTACTTC. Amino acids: CASSLSAYLAKNIQYF.

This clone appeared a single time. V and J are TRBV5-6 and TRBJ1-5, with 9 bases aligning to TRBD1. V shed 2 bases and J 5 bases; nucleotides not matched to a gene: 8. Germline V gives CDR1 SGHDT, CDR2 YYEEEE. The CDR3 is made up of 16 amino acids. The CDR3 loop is CASSLSHRGQDQPQHF. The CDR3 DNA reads TGTGCCAGCAGCTTATCGCACAGGGGGCAGGATCAGCCCCAGCATTTT.